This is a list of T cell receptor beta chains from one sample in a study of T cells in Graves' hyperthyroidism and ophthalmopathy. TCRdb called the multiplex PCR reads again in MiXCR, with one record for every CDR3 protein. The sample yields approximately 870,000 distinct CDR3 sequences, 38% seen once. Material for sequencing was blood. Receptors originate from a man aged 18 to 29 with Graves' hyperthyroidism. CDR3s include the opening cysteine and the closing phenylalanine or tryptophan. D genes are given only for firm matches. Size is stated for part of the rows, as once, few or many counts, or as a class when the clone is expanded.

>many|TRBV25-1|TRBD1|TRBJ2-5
CASSSLRTGGGGTQYF
TGTGCCAGCAGTTCCCTTCGGACAGGGGGAGGGGGGACCCAGTACTTC
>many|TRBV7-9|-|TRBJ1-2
CASSLGARIATF
TGTGCCAGCAGCTTAGGGGCCCGCATAGCCACCTTC
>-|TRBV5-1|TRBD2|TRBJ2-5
CASHGWAGDGETQYF
TGCGCCAGCCATGGATGGGCGGGAGATGGCGAGACCCAGTACTTC
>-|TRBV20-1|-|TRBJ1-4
CSARGGVGGEKLFF
TGCAGTGCTAGAGGTGGCGTAGGAGGCGAAAAACTGTTTTTT
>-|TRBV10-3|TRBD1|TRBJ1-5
CATASGTGDQETQHF
TGTGCCACCGCCTCCGGGACAGGGGACCAAGAGACCCAGCATTTT
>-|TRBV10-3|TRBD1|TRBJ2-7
CAITPGTGYYEQYF
TGTGCCATCACTCCCGGGACAGGGTACTATGAGCAGTACTTC
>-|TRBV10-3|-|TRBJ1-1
CAISTGHGGTEAFF
TGTGCCATCAGTACAGGGCACGGAGGGACTGAAGCTTTCTTT
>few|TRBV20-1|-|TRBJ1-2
CSARTENYGYTF
TGCAGTGCCCGGACCGAAAACTATGGCTACACCTTC
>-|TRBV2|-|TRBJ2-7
CASVGGQDYEQYF
TGTGCCAGCGTAGGGGGTCAGGACTACGAGCAGTACTTC
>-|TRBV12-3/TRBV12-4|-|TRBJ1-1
CASSFKAGNTEAFF
TGTGCCAGCAGTTTTAAGGCGGGGAATACTGAAGCTTTCTTT
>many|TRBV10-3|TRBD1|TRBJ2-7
CAISEGQESYEQYF
TGTGCCATCAGTGAGGGACAGGAATCCTACGAGCAGTACTTC
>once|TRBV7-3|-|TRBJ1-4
CASSQAAGEKLFF
TGCGCCAGCAGCCAAGCGGCGGGCGAAAAACTGTTTTTT
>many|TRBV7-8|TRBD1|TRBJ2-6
CASSLVGQGASGANVLTF
TGTGCCAGCAGCTTAGTTGGACAGGGAGCTTCTGGGGCCAACGTCCTGACTTTC
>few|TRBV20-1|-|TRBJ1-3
CSARGFSGNTIYF
TGCAGTGCTAGGGGATTCTCTGGAAACACCATATATTTT
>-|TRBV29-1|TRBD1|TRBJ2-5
CSVAGTGTVRETQYF
TGCAGCGTGGCCGGGACAGGAACGGTGCGAGAGACCCAGTACTTC
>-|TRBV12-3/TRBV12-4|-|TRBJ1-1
CASSRTVGDTEAFF
TGTGCCAGCAGTCGGACGGTGGGAGACACTGAAGCTTTCTTT
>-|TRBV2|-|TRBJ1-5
CASRGGEQTNQPQHF
TGTGCCAGCAGAGGGGGAGAGCAAACCAATCAGCCCCAGCATTTT
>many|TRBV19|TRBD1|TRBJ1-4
CASATTGEKLFF
TGTGCCAGTGCAACGACAGGGGAAAAACTGTTTTTT
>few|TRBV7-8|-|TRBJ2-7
CASSGKAGSPSYEQYF
TGTGCCAGCAGCGGCAAAGCGGGCTCCCCCTCCTACGAGCAGTACTTC
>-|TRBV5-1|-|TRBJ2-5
CASSRSWTEGTQYF
TGCGCCAGCAGCCGTTCGTGGACGGAAGGGACCCAGTACTTC
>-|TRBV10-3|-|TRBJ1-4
CAISARDGINEKLFF
TGTGCCATCAGTGCCCGGGACGGAATTAATGAAAAACTGTTTTTT
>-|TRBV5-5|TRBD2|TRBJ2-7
CASSQDTGGGTYEQYF
TGCGCCAGCAGCCAAGATACGGGGGGGGGTACCTACGAGCAGTACTTC
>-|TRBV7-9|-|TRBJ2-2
CASSSVTANTGELFF
TGTGCCAGCAGCTCCGTGACGGCGAACACCGGGGAGCTGTTTTTT
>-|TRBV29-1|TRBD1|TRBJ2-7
CSSGQDPYEQYF
TGCAGTTCGGGACAGGACCCCTACGAGCAGTACTTC
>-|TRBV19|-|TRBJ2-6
CASSIRGTGRAEAF
TGTGCCAGTAGTATACGGGGAACAGGTCGGGCTGAAGCTTTC
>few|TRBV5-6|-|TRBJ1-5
CASSLKEGKGAQHF
TGTGCCAGCAGCTTAAAAGAAGGAAAGGGGGCCCAGCATTTT
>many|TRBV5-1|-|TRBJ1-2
CASSLGQSYGYTF
TGTGCCAGCAGCTTAGGTCAATCGTATGGCTACACCTTC
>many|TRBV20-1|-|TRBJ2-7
CSAPSLASSYEQYF
TGCAGTGCTCCCTCGTTAGCCAGCTCCTACGAGCAGTACTTC
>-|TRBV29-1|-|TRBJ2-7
CSLYGRSEQYF
TGCAGCTTATACGGCCGATCAGAGCAGTACTTC
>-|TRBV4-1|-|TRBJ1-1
CASSQEGTTEAFF
TGCGCCAGCAGCCAAGAGGGGACCACTGAAGCTTTCTTT
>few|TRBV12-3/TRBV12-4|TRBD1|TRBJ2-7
CASSSPGQATYEQYF
TGTGCCAGCAGCTCTCCGGGACAGGCGACCTACGAGCAGTACTTC
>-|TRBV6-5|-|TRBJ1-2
CASSSVGRANYGYTF
TGTGCCAGCAGTTCCGTTGGCAGAGCTAACTATGGCTACACCTTC
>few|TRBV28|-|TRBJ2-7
CASSQSFAEQYF
TGTGCCAGCAGTCAATCCTTCGCCGAGCAGTACTTC
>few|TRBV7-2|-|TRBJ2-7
CASSSELLGEQYF
TGTGCCAGCAGCTCGGAGTTGTTGGGTGAGCAGTACTTC
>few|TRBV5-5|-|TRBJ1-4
CASSTTVNEKLFF
TGTGCCAGCAGCACGACAGTTAATGAAAAACTGTTTTTT
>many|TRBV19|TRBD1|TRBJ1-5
CASSRTGVDNQPQHF
TGTGCCAGTAGTCGAACAGGGGTTGACAATCAGCCCCAGCATTTT
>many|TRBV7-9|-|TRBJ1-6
CASSFPQDNSPLHF
TGTGCCAGCAGCTTTCCCCAGGATAATTCACCCCTCCACTTT
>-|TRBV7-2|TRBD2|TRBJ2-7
CASSEASGGTEQYF
TGTGCCAGCTCAGAGGCTAGCGGGGGAACCGAGCAGTACTTC
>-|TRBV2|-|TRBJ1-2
CASLSWGGYTF
TGTGCCAGTCTTTCGTGGGGCGGCTACACCTTC
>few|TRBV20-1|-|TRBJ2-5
CSAPAGVWETQYF
TGCAGTGCTCCTGCTGGGGTTTGGGAGACCCAGTACTTC
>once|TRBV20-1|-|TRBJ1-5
CSAQNGGSGQPQHF
TGCAGTGCCCAGAACGGGGGCTCGGGTCAGCCCCAGCATTTT